This T cell receptor beta chain was captured by sequencing in a study of T cell responses to AZD1222 COVID-19 vaccine (dated by TCRdb to the early 2020s). In terms of the full investigation: A total of about 230 trial participants underwent TCR sequencing, of whom around 200 received two doses of AZD1222 and approximately 25 received two doses of the MenACWY control vaccine. Trial participants were enrolled into age subgroups of 18-55, 56-69 and 70-plus years, which contained about 150, 27 and 61 TCR-sequenced participants, respectively.

V loses 8 bases, J loses 1 base, and the germline ends lie 8 bases apart. The CDR3 runs 12 residues from the cysteine to the phenylalanine. The kept DNA is CDR3 alone, 36 bases in frame from the first base. The germline V gene encodes CDR1 MDHEN and CDR2 SYDVKM. The CDR3 regions of human TCRbeta chains were analyzed by immunosequencing. As for the original processing: TCRs in the repertoires were matched against a reference library of SARS-CoV-2-specific TCRs that had been generated with the MIRA antigen-specificity platform. Breadth was defined as the fraction of unique TCRs that were SARS-CoV-2-associated, and depth was defined as the fraction of total T cells that were SARS-CoV-2-associated. Using the MIRA data, every spike-specific TCR was mapped to the spike region that the TCR reacted to and assigned to either a CD4 or a CD8 class. Log10-transformed breadth and depth values were compared by one-way ANOVA with Sidak's multiple comparisons tests. In TCRdb, the immuneACCESS table is reduced to in-frame sequences with V and J assigned. These tables do not hold every clone; where another copy was compared, an unresolved V gene accounts for under half, and the others remain unexplained. The V and J calls and clone size are taken from that table; D and trimming were inferred from the DNA. This sample gives over 130,000 clones in total; more than 70% of them show up just once. The ten most abundant clones make up more than 3% of the sample.

The sample's time point label, decoded: about 28 days (+/-7) after the second vaccine dose. AZD1222 recipients given second doses at about 4 weeks or at about 12 weeks were pooled, since spike-specific TCR depth and breadth were not found to differ between the two schedules. Vaccinee samples were obtained from the UK trials COV001 and COV002, which included a single-blind randomized controlled phase 2/3 trial of AZD1222 (ChAdOx1 nCoV-19) in healthy adults. For TCRbeta chain sequencing, PBMC samples from trial participants were taken at day 0 and at day 28 after the second dose. The paper's findings and limits, for the study overall: CD4 TCRs associated with the vaccine covered the entire spike protein, and the dominant responses were in regions 160-218 and 743-854. After two AZD1222 doses, both the breadth and the depth of spike-specific TCRs were significantly higher than at day 0 and than in MenACWY recipients. In the small 56-69-year group, the increase in depth fell short of significance, most likely because of low power. Participants were mostly white British and included more females than males, and it was suggested by the authors that clonal diversity may have been underestimated. Conclusions about previously exposed vaccinees were limited because only six AZD1222 recipients were SARS-CoV-2 seropositive at baseline. Because no day 14 peak-response samples were available, the repertoires could be characterized only after the peak T cell response. Nearly half of unique spike-specific TCRs reportedly recognized epitopes outside regions mutated in the B.1.351 and B.1.1.7 variants.

Comment on this clone: The clone's antigen remains unknown. No per-base quality is available; no much larger clone lies one base away.

The sequencing used peripheral blood, collected 28 days after the second AZD1222 dose. The sequence came from an adult who received the AZD1222 COVID-19 vaccine. Recombination joined TRBV28 with TRBJ1-2; D gene: possibly TRBD1, on 5 matching bases. The CDR3 region has the sequence CASLTVNYGYTF. In nucleotides, the sequence is TGTGCCAGCCTGACAGTTAACTATGGCTACACCTTC.